This T cell receptor (beta chain) was identified during a study of T cells in Graves' hyperthyroidism and ophthalmopathy (dated by TCRdb to 2018 to 2020). Study-level background: Peripheral blood was collected at initial diagnosis, before any treatment. After blood sampling, hyperthyroidism patients were treated with methimazole at a starting dose of 30 mg daily, and ophthalmopathy patients were treated with high-dose intravenous methylprednisolone. An independent validation cohort of about 19 hyperthyroidism patients and about 15 patients who later progressed to ophthalmopathy tested prospective prediction of ophthalmopathy. The paper describes TCR Vbeta CDR3 sequencing of some 130 peripheral blood samples, made up of around 41 ophthalmopathy patients, roughly 80 hyperthyroidism patients and approximately 17 progressor patients. In several Graves' hyperthyroidism patients, the study also compared T-cell repertoires from thyroid tissue with T-cell repertoires from blood. A discovery cohort of about a hundred patients, approximately 45 with Graves' ophthalmopathy and fewer than 65 with stable Graves' hyperthyroidism, was used to find distinguishing TCR V-J signatures. The 100 or so discovery patients were randomly divided into training and test sets at a 7:3 ratio.

In the ophthalmopathy patients, disease was moderately to severely active, with a Clinical Activity Score of 3 or more, a NOSPECS grade of 4 or more, and a duration of less than 3 months. Any patient with an uncontrolled infection, another autoimmune disease, pregnancy or lactation was excluded. Diagnoses were based on clinical symptoms, serum thyroxine and TRAb, thyroid ultrasound and orbital computed tomography. PBMCs were isolated from 10 ml of fresh peripheral blood by Ficoll-Paque density gradient centrifugation. Total RNA was extracted with Trizol reagent, and quality was checked on an Agilent 2100 Bioanalyzer. V is cut by 6 bases and J by 6 bases, and the space between the germline ends is 15 bases. The CDR3 contains 12 residues, cysteine and phenylalanine counted. The kept DNA is CDR3 alone, 36 bases in frame from the first base. In the germline V gene, CDR1 corresponds to SQVTM and CDR2 to ANQGSEA.

The TCR beta CDR3 regions were amplified from the RNA transcripts. The first round of RT-PCR for the TCR CDR3 was performed with the HTBI primer set and the Qiagen OneStep RT-PCR kit. Libraries were constructed in a second round of multiplex PCR, after which size selection and purification were carried out. Paired-end sequencing of the libraries was performed with 100 bp reads on an Illumina HiSeq2000. On the study's bioinformatics: SOAPnuke was used to process the raw data, throwing out any read that contained adapters or uncalled bases, had a mean Phred below 15, or lacked an exact constant-primer or identifier match. COPE v1.2.5 was used to merge the high-quality paired reads, and each unique nucleotide sequence was defined as a clonotype. MiTCR v1.1 was used to align the clonotypes against IMGT TRBV, TRBD and TRBJ reference segments. The analysis included only V-J combinations with a frequency above 0.0001, which together covered roughly 99% of the repertoires. The TCS score was defined as F50 (clonal expansion) divided by E x V (chaos), with BLOSUM62-based TCRdist calculated between CDR3 peptides within each V-J. Welch's t-statistics and random forest reduced some 510 V-J features to about 13, which were used in a naive Bayes classifier (R e1071). The public reads were quality trimmed at Q25 with fastp and then assembled into clones with MiXCR by TCRdb, keeping productive beta chains. CDR3 protein sequences are deduplicated, and each keeps its most common genes and DNA. Here the V and J calls rest on TCRdb's processing, not on the authors' analysis. The sample has under 250,000 distinct CDR3 sequences on record, roughly a quarter of them singletons. Of the sample, approximately 32% is held by the ten largest clones.

This clonotype was observed many times. No cognate antigen has been identified for it. Base qualities are not at hand, and no much larger clone is one base apart. What the research found in general, with its limitations: During validation, the model predicted progression to ophthalmopathy a median of around six months ahead of onset, with almost 71% sensitivity and about 72% specificity. No statistical method was used to set the sample size in advance, and investigators knew the group allocation. Most expanded thyroid clonotypes (frequency above 0.001) were also found in blood, which suggests that blood repertoires may mirror thyroid immune responses. A model built on a 13 V-J signature distinguished ophthalmopathy from stable hyperthyroidism, reaching about 89% sensitivity and approximately 83% specificity in cross-validation and 80%/75% in testing.

The receptor comes from a woman aged 40 to 49 with Graves' ophthalmopathy. Recombination connected TRBV29-1 to TRBJ2-7; a tentative D match to TRBD2 spans 6 bases. Sample: blood. The sequence in DNA is TGCAGCGTGGCCGTGGACTACTTCGAGCAGTACTTC. Translation gives CSVAVDYFEQYF.